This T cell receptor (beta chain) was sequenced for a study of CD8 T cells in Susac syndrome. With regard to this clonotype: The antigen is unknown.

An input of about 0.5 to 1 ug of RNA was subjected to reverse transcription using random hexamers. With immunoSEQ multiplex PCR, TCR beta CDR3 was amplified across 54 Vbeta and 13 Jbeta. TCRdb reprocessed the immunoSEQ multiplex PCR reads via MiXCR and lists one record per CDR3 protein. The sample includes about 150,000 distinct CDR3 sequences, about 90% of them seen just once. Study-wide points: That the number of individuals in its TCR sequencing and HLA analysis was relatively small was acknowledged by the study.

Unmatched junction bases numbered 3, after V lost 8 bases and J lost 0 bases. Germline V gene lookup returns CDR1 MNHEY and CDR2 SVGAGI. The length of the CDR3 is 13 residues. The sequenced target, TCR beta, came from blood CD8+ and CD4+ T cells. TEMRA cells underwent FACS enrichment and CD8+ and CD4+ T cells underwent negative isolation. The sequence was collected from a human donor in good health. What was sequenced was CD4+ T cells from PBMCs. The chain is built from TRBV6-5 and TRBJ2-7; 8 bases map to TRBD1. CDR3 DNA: TGTGCCAGCGGGGACAGGTTCTCCTACGAGCAGTACTTC. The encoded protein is CASGDRFSYEQYF.